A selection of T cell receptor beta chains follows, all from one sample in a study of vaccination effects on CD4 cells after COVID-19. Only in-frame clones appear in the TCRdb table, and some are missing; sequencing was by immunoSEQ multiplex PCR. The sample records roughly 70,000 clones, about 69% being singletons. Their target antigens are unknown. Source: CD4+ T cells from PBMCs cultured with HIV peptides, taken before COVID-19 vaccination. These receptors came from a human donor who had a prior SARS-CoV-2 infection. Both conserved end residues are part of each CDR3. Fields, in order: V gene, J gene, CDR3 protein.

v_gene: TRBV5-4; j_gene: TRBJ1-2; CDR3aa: CASSLVREGGYTF
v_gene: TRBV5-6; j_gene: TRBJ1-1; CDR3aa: CASSFTVGTGGTEAFF
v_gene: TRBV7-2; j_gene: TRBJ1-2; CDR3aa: CASSFGRGPYGYTF
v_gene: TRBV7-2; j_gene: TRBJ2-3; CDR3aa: CASSLAGATDTQYF
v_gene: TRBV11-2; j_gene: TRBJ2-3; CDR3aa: CASSLERGVADTQYF
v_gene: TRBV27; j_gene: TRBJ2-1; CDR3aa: CASSGTGRSNNEQFF
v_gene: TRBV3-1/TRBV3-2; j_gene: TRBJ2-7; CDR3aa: CASSQVAYEQYF
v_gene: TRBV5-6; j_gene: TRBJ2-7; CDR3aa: CASSFRDEQYF
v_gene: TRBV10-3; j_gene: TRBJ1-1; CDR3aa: CAISESPGQGNGDTEAFF
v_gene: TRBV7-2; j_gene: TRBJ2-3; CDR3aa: CASSLGPLRTDTQYF
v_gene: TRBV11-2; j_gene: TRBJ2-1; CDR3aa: CASTSQAGTYNEQFF
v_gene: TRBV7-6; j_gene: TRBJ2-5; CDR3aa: CASSPRQRGRQETQYF
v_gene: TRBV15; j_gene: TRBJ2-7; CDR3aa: CATTRRQGYEQYF
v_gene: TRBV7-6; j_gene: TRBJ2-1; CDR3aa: CASSLVQRDYEQFF
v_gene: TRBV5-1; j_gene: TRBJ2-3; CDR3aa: CASSHSGDSTDTQYF
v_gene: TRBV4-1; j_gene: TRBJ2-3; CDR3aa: CASSQEFNRGRIADTQYF
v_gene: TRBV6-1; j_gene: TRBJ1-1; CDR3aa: CASSEVGEGEAFF
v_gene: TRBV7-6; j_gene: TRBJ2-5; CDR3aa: CASSLAAGGAGGQETQYF
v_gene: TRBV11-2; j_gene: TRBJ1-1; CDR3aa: CASSLDERGWTEAFF
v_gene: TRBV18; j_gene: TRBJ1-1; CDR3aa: CASSPPSRDRTEAFF
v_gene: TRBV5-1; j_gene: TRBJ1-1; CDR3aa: CASSLALTANTEAFF
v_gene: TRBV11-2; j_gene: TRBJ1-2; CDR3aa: CASSLTLERDTATYGYTF
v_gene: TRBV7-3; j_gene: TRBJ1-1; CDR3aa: CASGGGLDTEAFF
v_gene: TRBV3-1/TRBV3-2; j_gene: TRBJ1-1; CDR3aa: CASSQDGQFTEAFF
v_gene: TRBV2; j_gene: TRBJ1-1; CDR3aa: CASSDSSRGTEAFF
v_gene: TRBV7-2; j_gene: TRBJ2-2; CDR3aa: CASSRQNTGELFF
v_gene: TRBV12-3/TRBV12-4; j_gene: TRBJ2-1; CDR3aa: CASRIGTYIEQFF
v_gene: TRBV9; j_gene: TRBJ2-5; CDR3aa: CASNAQQGSFGETQYF
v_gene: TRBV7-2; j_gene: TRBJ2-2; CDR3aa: CASSYKGLAGGNTGELFF
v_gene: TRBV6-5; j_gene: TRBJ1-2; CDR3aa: CASSQQGRANYGYTF
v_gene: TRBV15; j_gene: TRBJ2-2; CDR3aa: CATSRDPTFGQNTGELFF
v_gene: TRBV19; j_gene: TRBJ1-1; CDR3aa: CASSISHKGTEAFF
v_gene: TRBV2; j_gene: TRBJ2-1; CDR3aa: CASSDSWTRGVNEQFF
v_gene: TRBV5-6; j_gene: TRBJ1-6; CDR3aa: CASSSYNGQGDSPLHF
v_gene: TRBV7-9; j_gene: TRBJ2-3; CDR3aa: CASSSGLAGATDTQYF
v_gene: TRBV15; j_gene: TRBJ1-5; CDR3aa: CATSRTADSNQPQHF
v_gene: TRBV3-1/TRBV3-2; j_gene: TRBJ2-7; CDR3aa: CASSQGYEQYF
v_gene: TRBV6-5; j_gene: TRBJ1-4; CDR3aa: CASSNRGLNEKLFF
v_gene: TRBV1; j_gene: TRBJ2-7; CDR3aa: CTSSQDRRETYEQYF
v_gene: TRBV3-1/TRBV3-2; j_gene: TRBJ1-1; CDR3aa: CASSQVGGDTEAFF
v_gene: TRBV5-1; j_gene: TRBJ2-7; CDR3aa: CASSLAYEQYF
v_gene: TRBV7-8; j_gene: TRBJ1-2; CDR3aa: CASSPTRDGYGYTF
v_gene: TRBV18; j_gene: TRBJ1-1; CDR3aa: CASSLSDGNTEAFF
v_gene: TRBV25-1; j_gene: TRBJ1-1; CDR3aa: CASSPASGGYTEAFF
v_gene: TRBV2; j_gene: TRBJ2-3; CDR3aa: CASSGGGTDTQYF
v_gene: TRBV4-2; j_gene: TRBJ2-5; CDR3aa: CASSQDTRQETQYF
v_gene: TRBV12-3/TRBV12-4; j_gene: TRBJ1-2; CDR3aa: CASSLRHNYGYTF
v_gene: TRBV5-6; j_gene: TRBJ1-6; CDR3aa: CASSIVYRGNSPLHF
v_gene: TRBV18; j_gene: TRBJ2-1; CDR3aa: CASSPKGLDNEQFF
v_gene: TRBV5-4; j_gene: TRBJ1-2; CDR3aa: CASSLEADYGYTF
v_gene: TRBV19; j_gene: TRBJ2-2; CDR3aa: CASSMGYRNGELFF
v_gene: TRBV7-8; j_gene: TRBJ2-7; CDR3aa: CASSLVWYYEQYF
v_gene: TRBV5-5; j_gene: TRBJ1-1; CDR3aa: CASSLGMTGGGSEAFF